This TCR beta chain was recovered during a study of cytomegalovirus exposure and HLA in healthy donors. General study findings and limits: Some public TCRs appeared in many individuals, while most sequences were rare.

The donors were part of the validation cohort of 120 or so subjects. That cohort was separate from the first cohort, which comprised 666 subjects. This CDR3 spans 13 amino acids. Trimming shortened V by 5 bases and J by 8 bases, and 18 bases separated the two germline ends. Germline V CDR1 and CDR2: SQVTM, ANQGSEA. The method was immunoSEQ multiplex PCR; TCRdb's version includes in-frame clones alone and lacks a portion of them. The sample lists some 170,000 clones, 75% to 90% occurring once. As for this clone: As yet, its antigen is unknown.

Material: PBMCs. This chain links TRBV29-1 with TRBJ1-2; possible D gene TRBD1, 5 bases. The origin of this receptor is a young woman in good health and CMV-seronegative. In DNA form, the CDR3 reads TGCAGCGTTCCCGGTGGGTCCGGGGGAGGCTACACCTTC. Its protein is CSVPGGSGGGYTF.